The rows below give T cell receptor beta chains drawn from one sample of a study of control samples from healthy donors and cancer patients. Libraries were prepared by immunoSEQ multiplex PCR; TCRdb keeps only in-frame clonotypes and omits some of them. The data hold 55,000 to 90,000 clones, with 84% observed a single time. Sequences were obtained from blood. The receptor source for this set is a man aged 50 or older in good health. The CDR3 runs from the conserved cysteine through the conserved F or W. D genes are given only for firm matches. Rows give clone size only sometimes, using once, few, many, or a class for an expanded clone.

d_call: TRBD1; j_call: TRBJ1-1; clone_size: -; v_call: TRBV30; cdr3_aa: CAWGQGASEAFF; cdr3_nt: TGTGCCTGGGGACAGGGGGCTAGTGAAGCTTTCTTT
d_call: -; j_call: TRBJ2-7; clone_size: -; v_call: TRBV6-5; cdr3_aa: CASSLGQGNTYEQYF; cdr3_nt: TGTGCCAGCAGTCTTGGACAAGGCAACACTTACGAGCAGTACTTC
d_call: -; j_call: TRBJ2-1; clone_size: once; v_call: TRBV29-1; cdr3_aa: CSVDSVSSYNEQFF; cdr3_nt: TGCAGCGTTGATTCGGTGAGCTCCTACAATGAGCAGTTCTTC
d_call: -; j_call: TRBJ1-1; clone_size: -; v_call: TRBV19; cdr3_aa: CASIWQADTEAFF; cdr3_nt: TGTGCCAGTATTTGGCAGGCGGACACTGAAGCTTTCTTT
d_call: TRBD2; j_call: TRBJ2-3; clone_size: once; v_call: TRBV20-1; cdr3_aa: CSATDSGTGTDTQYF; cdr3_nt: TGCAGTGCTACTGATAGCGGGACCGGCACAGATACGCAGTATTTT
d_call: -; j_call: TRBJ2-7; clone_size: few; v_call: TRBV7-2; cdr3_aa: CASSATQFVNYEQYF; cdr3_nt: TGTGCCAGCAGCGCGACCCAGTTCGTTAACTACGAGCAGTACTTC
d_call: TRBD1; j_call: TRBJ1-4; clone_size: -; v_call: TRBV5-4; cdr3_aa: CASSERQGIEKLFF; cdr3_nt: TGTGCCAGCAGCGAGCGACAGGGGATCGAAAAACTGTTTTTT
d_call: TRBD2; j_call: TRBJ2-5; clone_size: -; v_call: TRBV5-1; cdr3_aa: CASSILAGGQQETQYF; cdr3_nt: TGCGCCAGCAGTATACTAGCGGGGGGACAGCAAGAGACCCAGTACTTC
d_call: TRBD1; j_call: TRBJ1-5; clone_size: -; v_call: TRBV7-9; cdr3_aa: CASSPMGQGTSNQPQHF; cdr3_nt: TGTGCCAGCAGCCCCATGGGACAGGGCACTTCCAATCAGCCCCAGCATTTT
d_call: TRBD2; j_call: TRBJ2-4; clone_size: once; v_call: TRBV6-6; cdr3_aa: CASRQQGGGSSGIQYF; cdr3_nt: TGTGCCAGCAGGCAGCAGGGTGGCGGGAGCTCCGGCATTCAGTACTTC
d_call: -; j_call: TRBJ2-7; clone_size: -; v_call: TRBV11-3; cdr3_aa: CASSLGGDTRGYEQYF; cdr3_nt: TGTGCCAGCAGCTTAGGTGGCGACACCAGAGGCTACGAGCAGTACTTC
d_call: TRBD2; j_call: TRBJ2-7; clone_size: -; v_call: TRBV29-1; cdr3_aa: CSVYLWTSGNSYEQYF; cdr3_nt: TGCAGCGTTTACCTCTGGACTAGCGGGAACTCCTACGAGCAGTACTTC
d_call: -; j_call: TRBJ2-1; clone_size: once; v_call: TRBV9; cdr3_aa: CASSVGLHPSAHNEQFF; cdr3_nt: TGTGCCAGCAGCGTAGGCCTCCATCCTAGCGCTCACAATGAGCAGTTCTTC
d_call: TRBD1; j_call: TRBJ1-2; clone_size: -; v_call: TRBV24-1; cdr3_aa: CATSDVTGSYGYTF; cdr3_nt: TGTGCCACCAGTGATGTGACAGGGAGCTATGGCTACACCTTC
d_call: -; j_call: TRBJ2-5; clone_size: -; v_call: TRBV5-6; cdr3_aa: CASSPGPREETQYF; cdr3_nt: TGTGCCAGCAGCCCAGGGCCGCGGGAAGAGACCCAGTACTTC
d_call: -; j_call: TRBJ1-2; clone_size: -; v_call: TRBV19; cdr3_aa: CASSTEGNADGYTF; cdr3_nt: TGTGCCAGTAGTACTGAAGGGAATGCGGATGGCTACACCTTC
d_call: -; j_call: TRBJ2-1; clone_size: -; v_call: TRBV3-1/TRBV3-2; cdr3_aa: CASSQVGQRGEQFF; cdr3_nt: TGTGCCAGCAGCCAAGTAGGGCAGCGAGGTGAGCAGTTCTTC
d_call: -; j_call: TRBJ1-1; clone_size: -; v_call: TRBV7-2; cdr3_aa: CASSLVGFGTEAFF; cdr3_nt: TGTGCCAGCAGCTTAGTGGGGTTTGGCACTGAAGCTTTCTTT
d_call: -; j_call: TRBJ1-5; clone_size: -; v_call: TRBV10-3; cdr3_aa: CAISGAGNQPQHF; cdr3_nt: TGTGCCATCAGTGGGGCAGGCAATCAGCCCCAGCATTTT
d_call: TRBD1; j_call: TRBJ2-7; clone_size: -; v_call: TRBV28; cdr3_aa: CASSPSGTGVYEQYF; cdr3_nt: TGTGCCAGCAGCCCTTCGGGGACAGGGGTCTACGAGCAGTACTTC
d_call: -; j_call: TRBJ2-5; clone_size: -; v_call: TRBV27; cdr3_aa: CASSLVGLPKETQYF; cdr3_nt: TGTGCCAGCAGTTTGGTGGGGCTGCCCAAAGAGACCCAGTACTTC
d_call: TRBD1; j_call: TRBJ1-2; clone_size: -; v_call: TRBV29-1; cdr3_aa: CSVDRQGSDGYTF; cdr3_nt: TGCAGCGTGGATCGACAGGGTTCGGATGGCTACACCTTC
d_call: -; j_call: TRBJ2-1; clone_size: -; v_call: TRBV15; cdr3_aa: CATSREFWDGAVGAYNEQFF; cdr3_nt: TGTGCCACCAGCAGAGAATTTTGGGACGGAGCTGTGGGGGCGTACAATGAGCAGTTCTTC
d_call: -; j_call: TRBJ2-3; clone_size: once; v_call: TRBV7-9; cdr3_aa: CASSPTAVLTDTQYF; cdr3_nt: TGTGCCAGCAGCCCAACAGCGGTCCTCACAGATACGCAGTATTTT
d_call: TRBD1; j_call: TRBJ1-2; clone_size: -; v_call: TRBV6-6; cdr3_aa: CASSSRGGQGYGYTF; cdr3_nt: TGTGCCAGCAGTTCGCGGGGGGGACAGGGCTATGGCTACACCTTC
d_call: -; j_call: TRBJ2-7; clone_size: -; v_call: TRBV6-5; cdr3_aa: CATTQGLSRYEQYF; cdr3_nt: TGTGCCACCACCCAGGGCCTCTCCCGCTACGAGCAGTACTTC
d_call: -; j_call: TRBJ2-2; clone_size: -; v_call: TRBV29-1; cdr3_aa: CSGRGPNTGELFF; cdr3_nt: TGCAGCGGCAGGGGTCCGAACACCGGGGAGCTGTTTTTT